A single sample is the source of the 30 T cell receptor beta chains below, sequenced in a study of cytomegalovirus exposure and HLA in healthy donors. Vbeta (60) and Jbeta (13) primers were used in the PCR. The method was immunoSEQ multiplex PCR; TCRdb's version includes in-frame clones alone and lacks a portion of them. The profile shows fewer than 200,000 clones, more than 65% of them singletons. The specimen was PBMCs. The receptors derive from a man between 35 and 55 years old in good health and CMV-seropositive.

The chain carries TRBV5-1 and TRBJ1-1, with D uncertain. CDR1 and CDR2 (germline): SGHRS, YFSETQ. The V and J ends lost 4 bases and 3 bases respectively, with 10 bases between them. The CDR3 length is 13 residues. Here the CDR3 DNA reads TGCGCCAGCAGCCCCGGGAGGGACACTGAAGCTTTCTTT. Translation: CASSPGRDTEAFF. Complete variable domain (other parts from reference TRBV5-1 and TRBJ1-1): KAGVTQTPRYLIKTRGQQVTLSCSPISGHRSVSWYQQTPGQGLQFLFEYFSETQRNKGNFPGRFSGRQFSNSRSEMNVSTLELGDSALYLCASSPGRDTEAFFGQGTRLTVV.

This clone was picked up one time. The gene calls are TRBV6-1 and TRBJ1-2; TRBD1 is a possible D gene (5 bases). V lost 5 bases and J 0 bases, leaving 10 bases between the germline ends. The CDR3 contains 14 residues. CDR1 and CDR2 from the germline V gene are MNHNS and SASEGT. The chain's CDR3 is CASSRQPPNYGYTF. The CDR3, as DNA: TGTGCCAGCAGTCGACAGCCCCCTAACTATGGCTACACCTTC.

The V call is TRBV5-6, the J call TRBJ2-5; TRBD2 matches 7 bases. The trim removed 4 bases at V and 1 base at J, leaving 13 bases unmatched. The CDR3 is 17 amino acids. Germline CDR1 and CDR2: SGHDT and YYEEEE. In DNA form, the CDR3 reads TGTGCCAGCAGCCTCCGAGGGAGCGGGGCGCTCCAAGAGACCCAGTACTTC. Encoded protein: CASSLRGSGALQETQYF.

This chain uses TRBV18 with TRBJ1-2, with TRBD1 as a possible D gene (6 bases). CDR1 KGHSH and CDR2 LQKENI come from the germline V gene. This CDR3 contains 14 residues. The V and J ends lost 2 bases and 3 bases respectively, with 10 bases between them. The CDR3 sequence: CASSPNRDDYGYTF. CDR3 nucleotides: TGTGCCAGCTCACCAAACAGGGATGACTATGGCTACACCTTC.

This clone has just a few counts. The chain uses TRBV28 and TRBJ2-2; TRBD1 might be the D (5 bases). Germline-derived CDR1 and CDR2 are MDHEN and SYDVKM. This CDR3 region has 17 residues. V dropped 4 bases and J dropped 0 bases, with 15 bases sitting between them. The CDR3 DNA reads TGTGCCAGCAGTTCCCCGGGCGACAGTTCGAACACCGGGGAGCTGTTTTTT. Translated: CASSSPGDSSNTGELFF.

Only a few counts were recorded for this clone. CDR3: CAVTSGGAGDTQYF. The CDR3 DNA reads as TGTGCCGTGACTAGCGGGGGGGCGGGAGATACGCAGTATTTT. The J gene is TRBJ2-3, the V gene TRBV10-3; TRBD2 aligns across 14 bases. Germline CDR1 ENHRY, CDR2 SYGVKD. CDR3 length equals 14 residues. V gave up 11 bases and J gave up 5 bases; unmatched junction bases: 6.

The chain combines TRBV18 with TRBJ2-1; tentatively, D is TRBD2 (5 bases). V dropped 3 bases and J dropped 2 bases, with 17 bases sitting between them. CDR1 and CDR2 (germline): KGHSH, LQKENI. This CDR3 comprises 17 residues. CDR3 nucleotides: TGTGCCAGCTCACCCTCTTCCAGCGGAGGAGCCTACAATGAGCAGTTCTTC. Translation: CASSPSSSGGAYNEQFF. Full variable domain (rest looked up from reference TRBV18 and TRBJ2-1): NAGVMQNPRHLVRRRGQEARLRCSPMKGHSHVYWYRQLPEEGLKFMVYLQKENIIDESGMPKERFSAEFPKEGPSILRIQQVVRGDSAAYFCASSPSSSGGAYNEQFFGPGTRLTVL.

The chain joins TRBV5-4 to TRBJ2-1; 10 nucleotides agree with TRBD2. This CDR3 region has 14 residues. Germline values: CDR1 SGHNT, CDR2 YYREEE (reference sequence). V trimming: 4 bases; J trimming: 7 bases; junction bases outside the gene matches: 5. CDR3 loop: CASSSSGGWNEQFF. In nucleotides, the CDR3 is TGTGCCAGCAGCAGTAGCGGGGGGTGGAATGAGCAGTTCTTC.

The chain employs TRBV2 and TRBJ1-1; 7 nucleotides match TRBD1. The CDR3 is 13 amino acids. Germline values: CDR1 SNHLY, CDR2 FYNNEI. V shed 9 bases and J 5 bases; nucleotides not matched to a gene: 9. CDR3 DNA: TGTGCCAGAACCGAGGGGGCGCGTACTGAAGCTTTCTTT. Encoded protein: CARTEGARTEAFF.

The rearrangement joins TRBV5-4 to TRBJ2-1, with D tentatively TRBD2 (6 bases). V gave up 4 bases and J gave up 12 bases, with 14 bases separating them. The CDR3 runs 12 residues. Germline CDR1 reads SGHNT; CDR2 reads YYREEE (reference sequence). The CDR3, as DNA: TGTGCCAGCAGCCTGACGGAGGGGCCGCAGTTCTTC. Amino acid sequence: CASSLTEGPQFF.

This chain uses TRBV7-9 with TRBJ1-2, with D unclear. This CDR3 comprises 11 residues. Trimming stripped 1 base from V and 13 bases from J, with 10 bases between. Germline V gene sequence: CDR1 SEHNR, CDR2 FQNEAQ (reference sequence). CDR3 amino acids: CASSLDEVCTF. The CDR3 bases are TGTGCCAGCAGCTTAGATGAGGTGTGCACCTTC. The complete variable domain, with remaining parts taken from reference TRBV7-9 and TRBJ1-2, reads DTGVSQNPRHKITKRGQNVTFRCDPISEHNRLYWYRQTLGQGPEFLTYFQNEAQLEKSRLLSDRFSAERPKGSFSTLEIQRTEQGDSAMYLCASSLDEVCTFGSGTRLTVV.

Only a few counts were recorded for this clone. This chain links TRBV6-1 with TRBJ2-7, with 7 nucleotides matching TRBD2. The length of the CDR3 is 18 residues. V shed 3 bases and J 0 bases; nucleotides not matched to a gene: 14. The germline gives CDR1 MNHNS, CDR2 SASEGT. CDR3 in DNA: TGTGCCAGCAGTGAGTTGGTTCAGTGGGGGACTAACTCCTACGAGCAGTACTTC. Protein product: CASSELVQWGTNSYEQYF.

This clone was found once. CDR3 coding DNA: TGTGCCAGCAGCGGGCGACAGGCCGCTGGTTGGTACTTC. Protein product: CASSGRQAAGWYF. The chain has TRBV5-6 and TRBJ2-7; weak D call: TRBD1 (6 bases). Germline V gives CDR1 SGHDT, CDR2 YYEEEE. Trimming pared 4 bases from V and 12 bases from J, leaving 20 bases between. CDR3 length equals 13 residues.

This sequence joins TRBV11-2 and TRBJ2-7, with 7 bases identical to TRBD1. V lost 1 base, J lost 0 bases, and 3 bases stayed unmatched. The CDR3 has 15 residues. Germline V CDR1 and CDR2: SGHAT, FQNNGV. The CDR3, as DNA: TGTGCCAGCAGCTTAGCGACAGGGAGCTCCTACGAGCAGTACTTC. Protein: CASSLATGSSYEQYF.

This chain joins TRBV28 and TRBJ2-3, with D maybe TRBD2 (6 bases). The V and J ends lost 6 bases and 8 bases respectively, with 18 bases between them. CDR3 length equals 14 residues. Per the germline V gene, CDR1 is MDHEN and CDR2 is SYDVKM. The CDR3 nucleotides are TGTGCCAGCAGGCCCGGGGGTGAGGGGACTACGCAGTATTTT. Amino acids: CASRPGGEGTTQYF.

V and J are TRBV5-6 and TRBJ1-2; D possibly corresponds to TRBD1 (6 bases). Trimming pared 4 bases from V and 6 bases from J, leaving 13 bases between. The CDR3 is made up of 13 amino acids. Per the germline V gene, CDR1 is SGHDT and CDR2 is YYEEEE. The chain's CDR3 is CASSVDRSDGYTF. In DNA, the CDR3 is TGTGCCAGCAGCGTAGACAGGTCCGATGGCTACACCTTC.

As to this clone: At one of its ends the junction is not consistent with the germline gene, which may arise from a read error. The J gene is TRBJ2-1, the V gene TRBV7-2, with D unclear. CDR3 length: 11 residues. Per the germline V gene, CDR1 is SGHTA and CDR2 is FQGNSA. The CDR3 DNA reads as TGTGCCAGCAGCTCCTTCAATGAGCAGTTCTTC. Translation gives CASSSFNEQFF.

The CDR3 spells CASSFGRLGTSDLPAYEQYF. The CDR3 region has the DNA TGTGCCAGCAGTTTCGGACGCCTTGGGACTAGCGACCTGCCTGCCTACGAGCAGTACTTC. The chain couples TRBV28 to TRBJ2-7; 10 nucleotides agree with TRBD2. This CDR3 has 20 residues. Per the germline V gene, CDR1 is MDHEN and CDR2 is SYDVKM. Trimming cost V 3 bases and J 2 bases; bases outside gene matches: 19.

The J gene is TRBJ2-1, the V gene TRBV5-5; TRBD2 agrees at 8 bases. The CDR3 loop spans 15 amino acids. Losses at the gene ends were 4 bases for V and 8 bases for J; bases not matched to a gene: 11. Germline loops: CDR1 SGHKS, CDR2 YYEKEE (reference sequence). DNA of the CDR3: TGTGCCAGCAGCATAACCGGGACTAGGGGAGATGAGCAGTTCTTC. It specifies CASSITGTRGDEQFF.

This clone was observed a few times. The genes are TRBV7-9 and TRBJ2-7; D is possibly TRBD1 (6 bases). The CDR3 loop spans 15 amino acids. The germline V gene encodes CDR1 SEHNR and CDR2 FQNEAQ (reference sequence). V dropped 3 bases and J dropped 7 bases, with 19 bases sitting between them. The CDR3 spells CASSFLGTQGQEQYF. The CDR3 DNA reads as TGTGCCAGCAGCTTCTTGGGCACGCAGGGACAAGAGCAGTACTTC.

V usage is TRBV10-3 and J usage is TRBJ2-3; 8 bases are shared with TRBD2. The CDR3 sequence is 15 residues long. J was trimmed by 0 bases and V by 8 bases; bases with no gene match: 7. In germline, CDR1 is ENHRY, CDR2 SYGVKD. CDR3 protein: CAISSSGRSTDTQYF. CDR3 sequence (DNA): TGTGCCATCTCCTCCAGCGGGAGAAGCACAGATACGCAGTATTTT.

The chain couples TRBV5-4 to TRBJ2-3; 7 bases are a match to TRBD1. Germline CDR1 reads SGHNT; CDR2 reads YYREEE (reference sequence). This CDR3 has 15 residues. Trimming took 0 bases from V and 6 from J; bases not matched to a gene: 7. CDR3 coding DNA: TGTGCCAGCAGCTTGGAACAGGGGCTGGTGGATACGCAGTATTTT. Its protein is CASSLEQGLVDTQYF.

The sample holds one count of this clone. The chain has TRBV18 and TRBJ2-5; the D gene is possibly TRBD1 (5 bases). The CDR3 has 15 amino acids. Per germline, CDR1 KGHSH and CDR2 LQKENI. The V end lost 2 bases, the J end lost 1 base, and 11 bases lay between the germline ends. The CDR3 nucleotides are TGTGCCAGCTCACCAGTCCAAGGGGCCCAAGAGACCCAGTACTTC. It codes for CASSPVQGAQETQYF. Drawing the rest from reference TRBV18 and TRBJ2-5, the complete variable domain is NAGVMQNPRHLVRRRGQEARLRCSPMKGHSHVYWYRQLPEEGLKFMVYLQKENIIDESGMPKERFSAEFPKEGPSILRIQQVVRGDSAAYFCASSPVQGAQETQYFGPGTRLLVL.

This clone has just one count. This chain joins TRBV6-5 and TRBJ1-1, with 7 nucleotides matching TRBD1. V shed 8 bases, J shed 0 bases, and the junction held 3 bases outside the gene matches. Germline loops: CDR1 MNHEY, CDR2 SVGAGI. The length of the CDR3 is 13 residues. The CDR3 here is CASGQELNTEAFF. The CDR3 nucleotides read TGTGCCAGCGGACAGGAGTTGAACACTGAAGCTTTCTTT.

The chain employs TRBV18 and TRBJ1-1; D may be TRBD1 (6 bases). V was shortened by 3 bases and J by 4 bases, with 12 bases between the two germline ends. The V gene's germline CDR1 is KGHSH and CDR2 LQKENI. The CDR3 length is 14 residues. CDR3 bases: TGTGCCAGCTCACCGGTCGGGGGGCCCACTGAAGCTTTCTTT. Translated, it gives CASSPVGGPTEAFF.

The genes are TRBV6-5 and TRBJ2-5; D perhaps matches TRBD2 (5 bases). The J call is uncertain, as TRBJ2-7 better fits the DNA end. Germline CDR1 is MNHEY and CDR2 is SVGAGI. The CDR3 is 14 amino acids. The CDR3 sequence is CASSTKLVPYEQYF. The DNA of the CDR3 is TGTGCCAGCAGTACCAAACTAGTGCCCTACGAGCAGTACTTC.

This clone has only a few counts. This chain uses TRBV7-9 with TRBJ2-2, with D possibly TRBD2 on 5 matching bases. Between the trimmed V and J ends, which lost 5 bases and 8 bases, there was a span of 12 bases. This CDR3 is built from 13 residues. Germline V CDR1 and CDR2: SEHNR, FQNEAQ (reference sequence). CDR3 region: CASSASGAGELFF. CDR3 bases: TGTGCCAGCAGCGCGAGCGGTGCGGGGGAGCTGTTTTTT. The full variable domain, completed using reference TRBV7-9 and TRBJ2-2, is DTGVSQNPRHKITKRGQNVTFRCDPISEHNRLYWYRQTLGQGPEFLTYFQNEAQLEKSRLLSDRFSAERPKGSFSTLEIQRTEQGDSAMYLCASSASGAGELFFGEGSRLTVL.

The V gene is TRBV5-4, the J gene TRBJ2-7, with 10 bases that match TRBD1. With V trimmed by 3 bases and J by 7 bases, 10 bases remained unmatched. The germline V gene has CDR1 SGHNT and CDR2 YYREEE (reference sequence). This CDR3 region has 15 residues. CDR3 residues: CASSSPGQGIREQYF. CDR3 nucleotide sequence: TGTGCCAGCAGCTCACCGGGACAGGGGATACGAGAGCAGTACTTC.

This chain connects TRBV19 to TRBJ1-2; TRBD1 might be the D (6 bases). The V end lost 6 bases, the J end lost 2 bases, and 10 bases lay between the germline ends. Germline V CDR1 and CDR2: LNHDA, SQIVND (reference sequence). The length of the CDR3 is 13 residues. The CDR3 spells CASRGAGNYGYTF. CDR3 DNA: TGTGCCAGTAGGGGGGCCGGAAACTATGGCTACACCTTC. The variable domain in full, with the rest retrieved from reference TRBV19 and TRBJ1-2, is DGGITQSPKYLFRKEGQNVTLSCEQNLNHDAMYWYRQDPGQGLRLIYYSQIVNDFQKGDIAEGYSVSREKKESFPLTVTSAQKNPTAFYLCASRGAGNYGYTFGSGTRLTVV.

This rearrangement joins TRBV10-3 to TRBJ1-1; a weak D match, TRBD1 (6 bases). There are 13 residues in the CDR3. CDR1 is ENHRY and CDR2 is SYGVKD in the germline V gene. V was trimmed by 6 bases and J by 1 base, leaving 9 bases between them. CDR3 residues: CAISPGANTEAFF. The CDR3 DNA reads TGTGCCATCAGCCCAGGGGCGAACACTGAAGCTTTCTTT.